This is a list of T cell receptor beta chains from one sample in a study of blood T cell repertoires in COVID-19. TCRdb's copy holds only in-frame clones and misses some; the assay was immunoSEQ multiplex PCR. The data hold 31,000 or so clones, with approximately 92% observed a single time. Sequencing was performed on peripheral blood. All receptors derive from a man aged 80 or over with acute or convalescent COVID-19. Each CDR3 is given with its conserved first and last residue. Each record gives: J gene, clone size, D gene, V gene, CDR3 DNA, CDR3 protein. The D gene is left open where the match is weak. Only part of the rows carry a size: once, few, many, or a class if the clone is expanded.

J: TRBJ2-2; size: once; D: TRBD2; V: TRBV29-1; DNA: TGCAGCGTTGGAAAGGGACTAGGGACCGGGGAGCTGTTTTTT; CDR3: CSVGKGLGTGELFF
J: TRBJ2-1; size: .; D: .; V: TRBV7-2; DNA: TGTGCCAGCAGCTTAAATGGTAGTCCACCCCCCTACAATGAGCAGTTCTTC; CDR3: CASSLNGSPPPYNEQFF
J: TRBJ2-1; size: .; D: TRBD2; V: TRBV7-2; DNA: TGTGCCAGCAGCTTAGCGGCTAGCGGGAGGGCCGGTGAGCAGTTCTTC; CDR3: CASSLAASGRAGEQFF
J: TRBJ2-1; size: .; D: TRBD2; V: TRBV19; DNA: TGTGCCAGCCGTAGGCTAATCGGCGGGAGGGCACCCTACAATGAGCAGTTCTTC; CDR3: CASRRLIGGRAPYNEQFF
J: TRBJ2-3; size: few; D: TRBD2; V: TRBV11-1; DNA: TGTGCCAGCAGCCCCGGGACTAGCGGAGTCACAGATACGCAGTATTTT; CDR3: CASSPGTSGVTDTQYF
J: TRBJ2-3; size: .; D: .; V: TRBV2; DNA: TGTGCCAGCAGTGGACAGCGTTCTAGCACAGATACGCAGTATTTT; CDR3: CASSGQRSSTDTQYF
J: TRBJ1-5; size: once; D: TRBD1; V: TRBV19; DNA: TGTGCCAGTAGTATTGGGACAGGGTCGGTGGTTGGTAGCAATCAGCCCCAGCATTTT; CDR3: CASSIGTGSVVGSNQPQHF
J: TRBJ2-5; size: .; D: .; V: TRBV12-3/TRBV12-4; DNA: TGTGCCAGCAGATCGAACCCTACAGAGACCCAGTACTTC; CDR3: CASRSNPTETQYF
J: TRBJ2-7; size: .; D: .; V: TRBV5-8; DNA: TGTGCCAGCAGCGCCCGAGAAGAGCAGTACTTC; CDR3: CASSAREEQYF
J: TRBJ1-2; size: .; D: .; V: TRBV2; DNA: TGTGCCAGCAGTGAAGAAGGGGACACGGATGGCTACACCTTC; CDR3: CASSEEGDTDGYTF
J: TRBJ2-5; size: .; D: .; V: TRBV19; DNA: TGTGCCAGTAGTATAGGTTACTCGGGGGAGACCCAGTACTTC; CDR3: CASSIGYSGETQYF
J: TRBJ1-2; size: .; D: .; V: TRBV25-1; DNA: TGTGCCAGCAGTGCACGGACTCACTATGGCTACACCTTC; CDR3: CASSARTHYGYTF
J: TRBJ2-4; size: .; D: TRBD1; V: TRBV27; DNA: TGTGCCAGCAGTCAAAGGACAGGGCAGGACATTCAGTACTTC; CDR3: CASSQRTGQDIQYF
J: TRBJ2-3; size: .; D: .; V: TRBV27; DNA: TGTGCCAGCAGTTTAACTCCCTATCCCACAGATACGCAGTATTTT; CDR3: CASSLTPYPTDTQYF
J: TRBJ1-5; size: .; D: .; V: TRBV19; DNA: TGTGCCAGTAAGAGGAGTTTTAGCAATCAGCCCCAGCATTTT; CDR3: CASKRSFSNQPQHF
J: TRBJ1-2; size: few; D: .; V: TRBV5-4; DNA: TGTGCCAGCAGCTTGGCCTATGTGGGGGCGCCGGGCTACACCTTC; CDR3: CASSLAYVGAPGYTF
J: TRBJ2-5; size: .; D: .; V: TRBV21-1; DNA: TGTGCCAGCAGCAAACCGGGAAGCGGGGAGGAGACCCAGTACTTC; CDR3: CASSKPGSGEETQYF
J: TRBJ2-2; size: .; D: .; V: TRBV24-1; DNA: TGTGCCACCTCGGGAACGAGCGGGGAGCTGTTTTTT; CDR3: CATSGTSGELFF
J: TRBJ2-7; size: .; D: .; V: TRBV30; DNA: TGTGCCTGGAGGCCCCGCGGGGTTTTCTCCTACGAGCAGTACTTC; CDR3: CAWRPRGVFSYEQYF
J: TRBJ1-1; size: .; D: TRBD1; V: TRBV19; DNA: TGTGCCAGTAGTAACTCCCAGGGGGCCCTCCACTACACTGAAGCTTTCTTT; CDR3: CASSNSQGALHYTEAFF
J: TRBJ2-7; size: .; D: TRBD2; V: TRBV6-2/TRBV6-3; DNA: TGTGCCAGCAGTTACGGGCTAGCGGGAGTTGCGCAGTACTTC; CDR3: CASSYGLAGVAQYF
J: TRBJ1-2; size: .; D: .; V: TRBV3-1/TRBV3-2; DNA: TGTGCCAGCAGCCTTCCGGACAACAGGGGCTACACCTTC; CDR3: CASSLPDNRGYTF
J: TRBJ1-2; size: .; D: .; V: TRBV4-1; DNA: TGCGCCAGCAGTAATCGACAAACCCCATCCTCTAACTATGGCTACACCTTC; CDR3: CASSNRQTPSSNYGYTF
J: TRBJ1-1; size: .; D: .; V: TRBV5-1; DNA: TGCGCCAGCAGCCGCGGGACCTTCGGGACTGAAGCTTTCTTT; CDR3: CASSRGTFGTEAFF
J: TRBJ2-7; size: .; D: .; V: TRBV19; DNA: TGTGCCAGTAGTCGGGCGGGTTCCTACGAGCAGTACTTC; CDR3: CASSRAGSYEQYF
J: TRBJ1-6; size: .; D: TRBD1; V: TRBV5-8; DNA: TGTGCCAGCCGGGGACAGGGGCGGTCACCCCTCCACTTT; CDR3: CASRGQGRSPLHF
J: TRBJ1-1; size: once; D: .; V: TRBV2; DNA: TGTGCCAGCAGTGTATACAGTGGGGGCTCTGAAGCTTTCTTT; CDR3: CASSVYSGGSEAFF
J: TRBJ2-7; size: .; D: .; V: TRBV28; DNA: TGTGCCAGCAGTTTAATTCGGGGATTCGAATACGAGCAGTACTTC; CDR3: CASSLIRGFEYEQYF
J: TRBJ1-1; size: .; D: TRBD1; V: TRBV19; DNA: TGTGCCAGTAGAGACAGGACAGGGGGGAACACTGAAGCTTTCTTT; CDR3: CASRDRTGGNTEAFF
J: TRBJ1-1; size: few; D: .; V: TRBV7-9; DNA: TGTGCCAGCAGCTTGGTTTTCAGAAACATGAACACTGAAGCTTTCTTT; CDR3: CASSLVFRNMNTEAFF
J: TRBJ2-1; size: .; D: .; V: TRBV11-2; DNA: TGTGCCAGCAGCTTAGTTCTAGCGCGACACTACAATGAGCAGTTCTTC; CDR3: CASSLVLARHYNEQFF